The rows below give T cell receptor beta chains drawn from one sample of a study of blood T cell repertoires in COVID-19. Profiled with immunoSEQ multiplex PCR; TCRdb holds only in-frame clones, not every one. The profile covers almost 95,000 clones, with around 90% appearing a single time and approximately 20% taken by the ten largest. Sequenced material: peripheral blood. These receptors were obtained from a woman aged 55-70 years with COVID-19, enrolled during active disease. The CDR3 runs from the conserved cysteine through the conserved F or W. A D gene is named only where the DNA matches it firmly.

d_call j_call cdr3_length v_call cdr3_aa cdr3_nt
- TRBJ1-4 14 TRBV10-3 CAISVNGKDEKLFF TGTGCCATCAGTGTTAACGGGAAGGATGAAAAACTGTTTTTT
- TRBJ2-5 15 TRBV19 CASSISSVREETQYF TGTGCCAGTAGTATCAGCAGTGTCAGGGAAGAGACCCAGTACTTC
- TRBJ1-3 17 TRBV4-2 CASSQDFPGLSGNTIYF TGTGCCAGCAGCCAAGATTTCCCAGGTCTCTCTGGAAACACCATATATTTT
TRBD1 TRBJ1-1 14 TRBV6-5 CASRETGHLGKAFF TGTGCCAGCAGAGAGACAGGGCATTTAGGCAAAGCTTTCTTT
- TRBJ1-1 14 TRBV7-9 CASSFSGLRGEAFF TGTGCCAGCAGCTTTTCTGGCTTGCGCGGTGAAGCTTTCTTT
- TRBJ2-7 13 TRBV5-6 CASSLTGSYEQYF TGTGCCAGCAGCTTGACGGGGTCCTACGAGCAGTACTTC
- TRBJ1-2 13 TRBV7-9 CASSLYRVNGYTF TGTGCCAGCAGCTTATACAGGGTGAATGGCTACACCTTC
- TRBJ2-7 14 TRBV7-8 CASSLGQQSYEQYF TGTGCCAGCAGCTTAGGTCAACAAAGCTACGAGCAGTACTTC
TRBD1 TRBJ2-1 15 TRBV6-4 CASSDRQGAISEQFF TGTGCCAGCAGTGACCGACAGGGGGCTATTTCCGAGCAGTTCTTC
TRBD2 TRBJ2-5 17 TRBV11-3 CASSPGLAGAIQETQYF TGTGCCAGCAGTCCGGGACTAGCGGGGGCCATACAAGAGACCCAGTACTTC
- TRBJ1-2 13 TRBV14 CASSQGQNYGYTF TGTGCCAGCAGCCAAGGACAGAACTATGGCTACACCTTC
- TRBJ1-5 18 TRBV30 CAWSVSLYRDKSNQPQHF TGTGCCTGGAGTGTTTCACTATACCGGGACAAATCCAATCAGCCCCAGCATTTT
TRBD1 TRBJ1-6 14 TRBV2 CASSERTGDPPLHF TGTGCCAGCAGTGAACGGACAGGGGATCCACCCCTCCACTTT
- TRBJ2-1 14 TRBV30 CAWSPGHEDNEQFF TGTGCCTGGAGCCCGGGACACGAGGACAATGAGCAGTTCTTC